Here is one T cell receptor beta chain with its context. Its antigen is unidentified. Primary melanoma in these patients was surgically resected but could recur metastatically. This entry is derived from a study of primary melanoma T cells and metastatic recurrence. About the research overall: Samples were primary melanomas of stage T2 to T4. Findings and caveats of the study: T-cell fraction over 20% seemed protective regardless of ulceration or nodes.

The V and J ends lost 3 bases and 2 bases respectively, with 11 bases between them. The germline CDR1 and CDR2 sequences are LNHDA and SQIVND (reference sequence). This CDR3 has 14 amino acids. Libraries were prepared by immunoSEQ multiplex PCR; TCRdb keeps only in-frame clonotypes and omits some of them. The sample gives around 880 clones, more than 75% of which show up once; 9.1% is in the top ten. The J gene is TRBJ2-7, the V gene TRBV19; D might be TRBD2 (7 bases). Material for sequencing was melanoma tumor tissue. The TCR sequence derives from a human donor with melanoma. CDR3 sequence reads: CASSMRGGPYEQYF. CDR3 bases: TGTGCCAGTAGTATGAGGGGGGGTCCCTACGAGCAGTACTTC.